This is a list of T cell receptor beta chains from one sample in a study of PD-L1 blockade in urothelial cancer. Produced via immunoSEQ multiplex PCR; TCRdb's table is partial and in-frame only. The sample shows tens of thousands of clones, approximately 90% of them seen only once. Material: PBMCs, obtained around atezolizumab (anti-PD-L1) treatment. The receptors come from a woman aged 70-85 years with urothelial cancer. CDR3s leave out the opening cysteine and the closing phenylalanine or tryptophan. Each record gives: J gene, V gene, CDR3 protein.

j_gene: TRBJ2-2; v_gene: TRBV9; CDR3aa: ASTGGLAGTGELF
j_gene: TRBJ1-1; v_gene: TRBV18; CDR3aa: ASSPTVGGTGTEAF
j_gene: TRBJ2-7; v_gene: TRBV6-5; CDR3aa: ASSYFGSSHEQY
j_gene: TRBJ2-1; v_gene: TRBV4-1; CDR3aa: ASSSRTDYNEQF
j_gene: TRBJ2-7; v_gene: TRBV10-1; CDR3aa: ASSDPGGHNEQY
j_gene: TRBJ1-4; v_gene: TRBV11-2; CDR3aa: ASSPGTLEKLF
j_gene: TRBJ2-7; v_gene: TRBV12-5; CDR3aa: ASAPRRENYEQY
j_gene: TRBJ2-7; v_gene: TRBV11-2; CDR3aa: ASSLGWTAYEQY
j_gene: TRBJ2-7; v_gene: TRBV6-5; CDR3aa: ASGFYEQY
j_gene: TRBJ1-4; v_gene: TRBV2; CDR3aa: ASSEAPQGRREKLF
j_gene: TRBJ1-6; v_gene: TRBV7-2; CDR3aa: ASSLYGTIYNSPLH
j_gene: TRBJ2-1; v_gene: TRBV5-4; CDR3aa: ASSLNAGEGDEQF
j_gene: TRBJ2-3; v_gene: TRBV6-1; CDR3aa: ASSVGTSGRMFGDTQY
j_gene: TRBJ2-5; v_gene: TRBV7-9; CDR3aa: ASSPGLAKETQY
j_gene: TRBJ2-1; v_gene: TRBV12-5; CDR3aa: ASGLYGNEQF
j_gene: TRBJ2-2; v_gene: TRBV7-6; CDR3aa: ASSPRTGRELF
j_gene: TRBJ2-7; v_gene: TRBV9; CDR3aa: ASSPAGRGAYEQY
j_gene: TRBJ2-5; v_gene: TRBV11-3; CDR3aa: ASSLGPSGSPQETQY
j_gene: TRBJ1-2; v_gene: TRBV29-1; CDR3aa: SVSNPLQGFGYT
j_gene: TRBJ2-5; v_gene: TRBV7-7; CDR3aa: ASSSGQGGTQY
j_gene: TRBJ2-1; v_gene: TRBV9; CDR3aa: ASSAPPGDSYNEQF
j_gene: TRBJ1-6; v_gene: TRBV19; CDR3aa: ASSLDRGGNSPLH
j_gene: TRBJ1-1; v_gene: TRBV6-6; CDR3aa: ASSWGQGRPEAF
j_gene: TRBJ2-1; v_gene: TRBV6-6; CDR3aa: ASRPGLAGDNNEQF
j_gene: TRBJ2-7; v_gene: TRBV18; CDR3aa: ASSQGGTGSYEQY
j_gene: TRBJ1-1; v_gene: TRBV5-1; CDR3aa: ASSGSTGQNTEAF
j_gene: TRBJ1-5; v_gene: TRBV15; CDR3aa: ATSRIGTGSSNQPQH
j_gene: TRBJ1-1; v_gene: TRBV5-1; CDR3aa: ASSLATKNTEAF
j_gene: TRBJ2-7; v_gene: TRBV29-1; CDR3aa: SVEDRTGTYEQY
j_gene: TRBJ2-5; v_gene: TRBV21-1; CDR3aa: ASAYELAGAQETQY
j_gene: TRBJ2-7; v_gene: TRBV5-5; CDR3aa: ASFGRPGQSTSEQY
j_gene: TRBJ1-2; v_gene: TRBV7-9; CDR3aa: ASSLGPPQGGYGGYT
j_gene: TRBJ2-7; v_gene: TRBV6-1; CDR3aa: ASSAYGTNYEQY
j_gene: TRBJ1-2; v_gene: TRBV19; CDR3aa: ASTVTGAYYGYT
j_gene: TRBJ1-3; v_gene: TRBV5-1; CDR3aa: ASSSGTGTNTIY
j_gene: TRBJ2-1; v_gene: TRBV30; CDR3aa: AWSLDSYNEQF
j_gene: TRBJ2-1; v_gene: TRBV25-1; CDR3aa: ASSSFTGSPYNEQF
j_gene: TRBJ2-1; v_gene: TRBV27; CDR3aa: ASSLGFIWTENYNEQF
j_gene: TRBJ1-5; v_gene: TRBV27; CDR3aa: ASSSLPGGNQPQH
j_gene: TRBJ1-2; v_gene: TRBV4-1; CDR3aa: ASSRGGGVNYGYT
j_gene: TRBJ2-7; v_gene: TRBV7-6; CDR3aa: ASSEEIPGLGSYEQY